The clone carrying this T cell receptor beta chain was recorded a few times. What it recognizes is unknown. The record originates from a study of Graves' ophthalmopathy and Graves' hyperthyroidism. The study, taken as a whole, reports: Sensitivity of 55% to 71% and specificity of roughly 78% were achieved by the model that predicted ophthalmopathy progression.

CDR3 regions of TCR beta were amplified from RNA transcripts. The first-round RT-PCR employed HTBI primers together with the Qiagen OneStep RT-PCR kit. A multiplex PCR was then performed as the second round. TCRdb called the multiplex PCR reads again in MiXCR, with one record for every CDR3 protein. The table lists 650,000 to 900,000 distinct CDR3 sequences, 35% to 50% of them singletons. None of the included patients had other autoimmune diseases, uncontrolled infections, pregnancy or lactation, as these led to exclusion. Clinical symptoms and serum thyroxine were used for diagnosis; TRAb, thyroid ultrasound and orbital computed tomography were also relied on. PBMCs were density-gradient isolated from around 11 ml fresh blood. CDR1 and CDR2 from the germline V gene are PRHDT and FYEKMQ (reference sequence). This CDR3 is built from 15 residues. With 5 bases removed from V and 5 bases from J, the gap between germline ends came to 16 bases.

This receptor was taken from an adult man with Graves' ophthalmopathy. This sequence joins TRBV13 and TRBJ1-5, with D tentatively TRBD1 (5 bases). The sample taken for sequencing was peripheral blood. The DNA for the CDR3 is TGTGCCAGCAGCCAAGATCGGCAGGGACATCAGCCCCAGCATTTT. The encoded protein is CASSQDRQGHQPQHF.